The rows below give T cell receptor beta chains drawn from one sample of a study of tumor-infiltrating lymphocytes in primary liver carcinoma. MiXCR, run by TCRdb on the multiplex PCR reads, gives a single entry per CDR3 protein. Of over 75,000 distinct CDR3 sequences in the sample, approximately 68% were seen once. The sequenced sample was tumor-adjacent normal liver tissue. The receptors shown here come from a man in his forties with primary liver carcinoma and hepatitis B virus infection. CDR3s include the opening cysteine and the closing phenylalanine or tryptophan. The order of the fields is D gene, clone size, V gene, J gene, CDR3 DNA, CDR3 protein. The D gene is left open where the match is weak. Not all rows give a size; the values are once, few, many and, for expanded clones, a class.

NA,NA,TRBV11-2,TRBJ2-7,TGTGCCAACAGCTTAGATCCTGGTGGCGTCGCCGAGGAGTACTTC,CANSLDPGGVAEEYF
NA,NA,TRBV11-2,TRBJ2-2,TGTGCCAGCAGCTTAATGCTGGGGGAGCTGTTTTTT,CASSLMLGELFF
NA,many,TRBV12-3/TRBV12-4,TRBJ1-1,TGTGCCAGCAGTTTCGAGGGGTGGACTGAAGCTTTCTTT,CASSFEGWTEAFF
TRBD2,NA,TRBV11-2,TRBJ2-1,TGTGCCAGCAGCCTTTTAGCGGGAGGGGCTCTAAATGAGCAGCTCTTC,CASSLLAGGALNEQLF
TRBD1,few,TRBV30,TRBJ2-7,TGTGCCTGGAGTGTACTGGGGCAGGGGGCCTCCTACGAGCAGTACTTC,CAWSVLGQGASYEQYF
NA,NA,TRBV2,TRBJ2-2,TGTGCCAGCAGTGAGCTAGCGACCGGGGAGCTGTTTTTT,CASSELATGELFF
TRBD2,few,TRBV28,TRBJ2-1,TGTGCCAGCAATTCGGAGGGAGGGGAGCAGTTCTTC,CASNSEGGEQFF
TRBD2,NA,TRBV7-9,TRBJ2-7,TGTGCCAACAGTTTGACTAGCGGGAGTATCCCCTACGAACAGTACTTC,CANSLTSGSIPYEQYF
TRBD2,medium-sized,TRBV4-1,TRBJ2-7,TGCGCCAGCAGCCAAAAGGGACTAGCAAACTACGAGCAGTACTTC,CASSQKGLANYEQYF
NA,NA,TRBV4-2,TRBJ2-3,TGTGCCAGCAGCCAAGATCAGGACTCGAGGGAGTATTTT,CASSQDQDSREYF
TRBD2,NA,TRBV5-4,TRBJ2-1,TGTGCTAGCGGCCCCGAAGCGGGAACAAGCTCCTACAATGAGCAGTTCTTC,CASGPEAGTSSYNEQFF
NA,NA,TRBV11-3,TRBJ2-3,TGTGTCAGTAGCGCGCGGGACGGGGAAACGCAGTATTTT,CVSSARDGETQYF
TRBD2,NA,TRBV25-1,TRBJ2-7,TGTGCCACCAGCGGGATCAATTGGGGACCCTTCACCTACGAGCAGTACTTC,CATSGINWGPFTYEQYF
NA,NA,TRBV7-2,TRBJ2-3,TGTGCCAGCAGCTTATTCAGAGGCGTCACAGATACGCAGTATTTT,CASSLFRGVTDTQYF
TRBD1,NA,TRBV6-5,TRBJ2-1,TGTGCCAGTAGTTACTCTCTCCCGGGACAGGGGTCGAATGAGCAGTCCTTC,CASSYSLPGQGSNEQSF
NA,NA,TRBV11-2,TRBJ2-5,TGTGCCAGCAGCTTAGTCAGGGGGGGCAGTCGTCAAGAGACCCAGTACTTC,CASSLVRGGSRQETQYF
NA,NA,TRBV12-3/TRBV12-4,TRBJ2-7,TGTGCCAGCAGCCCCTACAAAGAGCAGTATTTC,CASSPYKEQYF
TRBD2,few,TRBV5-1,TRBJ2-1,TGCGCCAGCAGACCCGGGACTAGCGGTCACAATGAGCAGTTCTTC,CASRPGTSGHNEQFF
NA,many,TRBV4-1,TRBJ2-1,TGCGCCAGCAGCCTAGAGGCGGGAGTACAGGGGAGGAATGAGCAGTTCTTC,CASSLEAGVQGRNEQFF
NA,NA,TRBV12-3/TRBV12-4,TRBJ2-1,TGTGCTAGCATCTGGATAGGGGATGACGAGCAATTCTTC,CASIWIGDDEQFF
NA,NA,TRBV11-2,TRBJ2-3,TGTGCCAGCAACTTAGGATCCAGGCCCGGCACAGATACACAGTATTTT,CASNLGSRPGTDTQYF
NA,few,TRBV7-9,TRBJ1-6,TGTGCCAGCAGCTTGGATGCACCCCTCCACTTT,CASSLDAPLHF
NA,NA,TRBV24-1,TRBJ2-1,TGTGCCACCAGTGATTTTGCTACCGATGAGCAGTTCTTC,CATSDFATDEQFF
TRBD2,NA,TRBV29-1,TRBJ2-1,TGCAGAGTCGCACTAGCGGGAGGAGGCAATAAGCAGTTCTTC,CRVALAGGGNKQFF
NA,NA,TRBV12-5,TRBJ2-7,TGTGCCAGCAGCACGGCAGAAGTTTACGAGCAGTACTTC,CASSTAEVYEQYF
TRBD2,many,TRBV29-1,TRBJ2-1,TGCAGCGTTGTTAGCGGGAGGGCCGTTGAGCAGTTCTTC,CSVVSGRAVEQFF
NA,few,TRBV21-1,TRBJ2-1,TGTGCCAGCAGCCTTCGGACTAGCGGAGTCTACAATGAGCAGTTCTTC,CASSLRTSGVYNEQFF
NA,once,TRBV12-3/TRBV12-4,TRBJ2-1,TGTGCCAGCAGCCTTCTCCTATACAATGAGCAGTTCTTC,CASSLLLYNEQFF